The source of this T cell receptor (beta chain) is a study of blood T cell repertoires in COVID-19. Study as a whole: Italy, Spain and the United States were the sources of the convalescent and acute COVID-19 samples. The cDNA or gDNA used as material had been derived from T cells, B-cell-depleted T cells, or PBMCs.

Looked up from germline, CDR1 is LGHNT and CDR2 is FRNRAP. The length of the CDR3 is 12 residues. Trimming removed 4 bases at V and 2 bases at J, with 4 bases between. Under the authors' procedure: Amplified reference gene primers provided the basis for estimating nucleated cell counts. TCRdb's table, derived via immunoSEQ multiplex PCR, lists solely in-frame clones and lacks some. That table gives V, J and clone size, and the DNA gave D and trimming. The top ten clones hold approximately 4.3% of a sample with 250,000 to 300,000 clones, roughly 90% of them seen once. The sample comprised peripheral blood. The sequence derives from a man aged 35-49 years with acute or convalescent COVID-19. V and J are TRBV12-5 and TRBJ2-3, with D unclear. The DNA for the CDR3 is TGTGCTAGTGGTTCTTACACAGATACGCAGTATTTT. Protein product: CASGSYTDTQYF.